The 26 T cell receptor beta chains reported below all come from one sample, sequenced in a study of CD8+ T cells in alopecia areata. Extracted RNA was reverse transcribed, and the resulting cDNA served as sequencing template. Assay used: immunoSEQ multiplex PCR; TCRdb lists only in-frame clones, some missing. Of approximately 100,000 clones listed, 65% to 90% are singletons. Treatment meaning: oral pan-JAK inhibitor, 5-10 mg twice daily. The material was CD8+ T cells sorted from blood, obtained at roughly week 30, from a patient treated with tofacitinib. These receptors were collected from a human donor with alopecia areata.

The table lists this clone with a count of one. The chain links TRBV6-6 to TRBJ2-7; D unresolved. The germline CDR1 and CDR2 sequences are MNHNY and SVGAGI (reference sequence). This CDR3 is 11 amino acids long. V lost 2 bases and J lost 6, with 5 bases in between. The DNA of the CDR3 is TGTGCCAGCAGTTACGGTGGCGAGCAGTACTTC. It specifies CASSYGGEQYF.

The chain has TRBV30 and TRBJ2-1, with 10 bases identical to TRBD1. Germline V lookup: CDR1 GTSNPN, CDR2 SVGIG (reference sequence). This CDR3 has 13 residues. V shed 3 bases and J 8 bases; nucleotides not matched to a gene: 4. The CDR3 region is CAWRGQGTHEQFF. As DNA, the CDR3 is TGTGCCTGGAGGGGACAGGGGACGCATGAGCAGTTCTTC.

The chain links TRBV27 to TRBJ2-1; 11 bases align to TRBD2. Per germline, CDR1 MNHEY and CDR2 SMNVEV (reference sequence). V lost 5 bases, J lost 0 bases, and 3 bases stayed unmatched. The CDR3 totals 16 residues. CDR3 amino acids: CASSGTSGSSYNEQFF. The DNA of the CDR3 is TGTGCCAGCAGTGGGACTAGCGGTAGCTCCTACAATGAGCAGTTCTTC.

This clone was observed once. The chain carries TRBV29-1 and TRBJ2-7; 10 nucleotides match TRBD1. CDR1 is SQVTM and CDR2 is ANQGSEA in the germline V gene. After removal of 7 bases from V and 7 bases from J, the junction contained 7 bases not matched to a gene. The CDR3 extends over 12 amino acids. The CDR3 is CSGRQGAGEQYF. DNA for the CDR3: TGCAGCGGTCGACAGGGGGCAGGTGAGCAGTACTTC.

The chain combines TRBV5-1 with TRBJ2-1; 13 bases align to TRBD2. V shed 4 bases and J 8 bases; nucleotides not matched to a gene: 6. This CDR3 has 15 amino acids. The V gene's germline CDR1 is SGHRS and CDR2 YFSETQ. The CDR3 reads CASSIGLAGVDEQFF. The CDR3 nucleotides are TGCGCCAGCAGCATAGGACTAGCGGGGGTGGATGAGCAGTTCTTC.

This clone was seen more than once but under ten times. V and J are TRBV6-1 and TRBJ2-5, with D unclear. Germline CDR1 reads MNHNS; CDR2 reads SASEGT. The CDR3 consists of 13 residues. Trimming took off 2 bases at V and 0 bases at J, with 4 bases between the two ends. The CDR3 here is CASSEPNQETQYF. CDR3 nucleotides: TGTGCCAGCAGTGAACCGAACCAAGAGACCCAGTACTTC.

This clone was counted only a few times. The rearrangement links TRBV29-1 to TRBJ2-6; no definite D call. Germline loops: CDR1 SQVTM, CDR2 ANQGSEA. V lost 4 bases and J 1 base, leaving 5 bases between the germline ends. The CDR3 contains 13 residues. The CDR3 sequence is CSVAESGANVLTF. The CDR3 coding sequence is TGCAGCGTTGCGGAGTCTGGGGCCAACGTCCTGACTTTC. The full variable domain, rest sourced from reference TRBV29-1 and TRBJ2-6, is SAVISQKPSRDICQRGTSLTIQCQVDSQVTMMFWYRQQPGQSLTLIATANQGSEATYESGFVIDKFPISRPNLTFSTLTVSNMSPEDSSIYLCSVAESGANVLTFGAGSRLTVL.

This chain's CDR3 is CASSSERGRGDTQYF. The CDR3, as DNA: TGTGCCAGCAGCTCCGAGCGGGGGCGTGGCGATACGCAGTATTTT. The rearrangement joins TRBV7-9 to TRBJ2-3; 8 bases are shared with TRBD2. The germline V gene encodes CDR1 SEHNR and CDR2 FQNEAQ (reference sequence). V gave up 4 bases and J gave up 6 bases; unmatched junction bases: 9. The CDR3 spans 15 residues. The full variable domain, rest sourced from reference TRBV7-9 and TRBJ2-3, is DTGVSQNPRHKITKRGQNVTFRCDPISEHNRLYWYRQTLGQGPEFLTYFQNEAQLEKSRLLSDRFSAERPKGSFSTLEIQRTEQGDSAMYLCASSSERGRGDTQYFGPGTRLTVL.

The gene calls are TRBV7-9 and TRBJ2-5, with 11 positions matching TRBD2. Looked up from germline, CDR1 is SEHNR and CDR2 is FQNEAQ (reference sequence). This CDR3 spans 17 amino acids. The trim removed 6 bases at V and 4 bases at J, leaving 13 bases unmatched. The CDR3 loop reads CASRTTSSGTSGETQYF. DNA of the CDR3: TGTGCCAGCAGGACAACCTCGAGTGGGACTAGCGGAGAGACCCAGTACTTC. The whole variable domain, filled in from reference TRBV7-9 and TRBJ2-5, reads DTGVSQNPRHKITKRGQNVTFRCDPISEHNRLYWYRQTLGQGPEFLTYFQNEAQLEKSRLLSDRFSAERPKGSFSTLEIQRTEQGDSAMYLCASRTTSSGTSGETQYFGPGTRLLVL.

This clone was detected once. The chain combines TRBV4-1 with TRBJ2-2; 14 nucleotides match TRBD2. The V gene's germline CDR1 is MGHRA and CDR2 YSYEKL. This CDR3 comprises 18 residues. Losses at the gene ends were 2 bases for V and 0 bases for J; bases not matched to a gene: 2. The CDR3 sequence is CASSQRTSGRTNTGELFF. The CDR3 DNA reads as TGCGCCAGCAGCCAACGGACTAGCGGGAGGACGAACACCGGGGAGCTGTTTTTT.

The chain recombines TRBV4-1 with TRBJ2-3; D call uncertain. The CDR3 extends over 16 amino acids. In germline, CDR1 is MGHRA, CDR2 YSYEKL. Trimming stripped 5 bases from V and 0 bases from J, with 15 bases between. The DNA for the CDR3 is TGCGCCAGCAGCTCACCAAGGGATGTGAGCACAGATACGCAGTATTTT. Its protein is CASSSPRDVSTDTQYF.

The chain's CDR3 is CSVVPHNEQFF. As DNA, the CDR3 is TGCAGCGTTGTCCCCCACAATGAGCAGTTCTTC. The chain carries TRBV29-1 and TRBJ2-1; D unclear. Trimming removed 4 bases at V and 5 bases at J, with 6 bases between. In germline, CDR1 is SQVTM, CDR2 ANQGSEA. The length of the CDR3 is 11 residues.

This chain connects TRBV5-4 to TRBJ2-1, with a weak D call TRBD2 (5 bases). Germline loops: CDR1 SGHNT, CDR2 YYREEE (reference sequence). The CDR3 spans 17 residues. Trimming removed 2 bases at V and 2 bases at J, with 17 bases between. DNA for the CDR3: TGTGCCAGCAGCTTCAGTCACGAGGGAGACCCCTACAATGAGCAGTTCTTC. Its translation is CASSFSHEGDPYNEQFF.

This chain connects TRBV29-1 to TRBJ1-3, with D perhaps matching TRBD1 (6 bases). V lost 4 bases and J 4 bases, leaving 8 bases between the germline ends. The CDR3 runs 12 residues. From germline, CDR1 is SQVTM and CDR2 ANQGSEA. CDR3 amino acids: CSVGGGGNTIYF. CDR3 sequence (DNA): TGCAGCGTTGGGGGGGGCGGAAACACCATATATTTT.

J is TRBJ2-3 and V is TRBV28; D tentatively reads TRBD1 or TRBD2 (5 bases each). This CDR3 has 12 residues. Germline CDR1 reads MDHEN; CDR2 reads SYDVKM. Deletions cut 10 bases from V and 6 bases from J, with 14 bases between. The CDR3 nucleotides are TGTGCCATCGGGGCCTCGACGGATACGCAGTATTTT. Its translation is CAIGASTDTQYF. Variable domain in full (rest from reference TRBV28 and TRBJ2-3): DVKVTQSSRYLVKRTGEKVFLECVQDMDHENMFWYRQDPGLGLRLIYFSYDVKMKEKGDIPEGYSVSREKKERFSLILESASTNQTSMYLCAIGASTDTQYFGPGTRLTVL.

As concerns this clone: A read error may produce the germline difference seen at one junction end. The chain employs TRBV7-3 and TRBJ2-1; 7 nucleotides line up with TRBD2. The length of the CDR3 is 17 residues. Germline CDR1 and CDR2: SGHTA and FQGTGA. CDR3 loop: CASSLEAGLQGLNEQFF. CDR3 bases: TGTGCCAGCAGCTTAGAAGCGGGACTCCAAGGGCTGAATGAACAGTTCTTC.

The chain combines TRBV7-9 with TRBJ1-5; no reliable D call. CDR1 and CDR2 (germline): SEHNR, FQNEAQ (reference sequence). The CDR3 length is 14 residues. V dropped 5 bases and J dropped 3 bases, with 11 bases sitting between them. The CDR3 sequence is CASSPPEDNQPQHF. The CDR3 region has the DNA TGTGCCAGCAGCCCGCCCGAGGACAATCAGCCCCAGCATTTT. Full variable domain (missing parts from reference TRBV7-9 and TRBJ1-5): DTGVSQNPRHKITKRGQNVTFRCDPISEHNRLYWYRQTLGQGPEFLTYFQNEAQLEKSRLLSDRFSAERPKGSFSTLEIQRTEQGDSAMYLCASSPPEDNQPQHFGDGTRLSIL.

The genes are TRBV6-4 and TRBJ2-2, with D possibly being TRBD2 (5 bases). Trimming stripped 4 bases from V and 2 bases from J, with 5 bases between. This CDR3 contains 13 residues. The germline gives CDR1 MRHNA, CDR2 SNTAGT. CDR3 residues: CASSGTNTGELFF. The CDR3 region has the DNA TGTGCCAGCAGTGGGACTAACACCGGGGAGCTGTTTTTT.

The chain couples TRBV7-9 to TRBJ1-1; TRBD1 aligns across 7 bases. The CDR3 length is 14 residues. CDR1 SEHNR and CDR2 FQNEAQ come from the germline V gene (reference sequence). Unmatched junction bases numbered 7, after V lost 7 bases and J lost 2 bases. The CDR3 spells CASTPQGGNTEAFF. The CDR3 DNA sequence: TGTGCCAGCACACCTCAGGGGGGAAACACTGAAGCTTTCTTT. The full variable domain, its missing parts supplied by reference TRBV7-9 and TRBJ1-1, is DTGVSQNPRHKITKRGQNVTFRCDPISEHNRLYWYRQTLGQGPEFLTYFQNEAQLEKSRLLSDRFSAERPKGSFSTLEIQRTEQGDSAMYLCASTPQGGNTEAFFGQGTRLTVV.

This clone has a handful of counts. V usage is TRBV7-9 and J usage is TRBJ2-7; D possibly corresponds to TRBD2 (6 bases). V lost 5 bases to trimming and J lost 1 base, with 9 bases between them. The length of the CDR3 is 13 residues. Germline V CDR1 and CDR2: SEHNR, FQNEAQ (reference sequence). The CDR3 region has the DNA TGTGCCAGCAGCATGGAGGGATCCTACGAGCAGTACTTC. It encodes CASSMEGSYEQYF.

DNA for the CDR3: TGTGCCAGCAGTTACCCGGCTAGCGGGAGCTCCTACGAGCAGTACTTC. Its translation: CASSYPASGSSYEQYF. The chain recombines TRBV6-6 with TRBJ2-7; 10 bases match TRBD2. Unmatched junction bases numbered 4, after V lost 2 bases and J lost 0 bases. Germline CDR1 reads MNHNY; CDR2 reads SVGAGI (reference sequence). This CDR3 has 16 amino acids.

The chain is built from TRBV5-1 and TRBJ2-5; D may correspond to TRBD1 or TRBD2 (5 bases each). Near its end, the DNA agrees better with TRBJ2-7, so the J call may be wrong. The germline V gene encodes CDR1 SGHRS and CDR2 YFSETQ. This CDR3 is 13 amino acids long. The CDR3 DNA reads TGCGCCAGCAGCCTGTGGCAGGGAGACGAGCAGTACTTC. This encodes CASSLWQGDEQYF.

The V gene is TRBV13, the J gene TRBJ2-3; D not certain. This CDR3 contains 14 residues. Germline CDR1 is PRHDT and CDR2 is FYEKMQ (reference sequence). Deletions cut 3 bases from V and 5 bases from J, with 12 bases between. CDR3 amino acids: CASSFVQAGDTQYF. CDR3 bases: TGTGCCAGCAGCTTCGTCCAGGCAGGAGATACGCAGTATTTT. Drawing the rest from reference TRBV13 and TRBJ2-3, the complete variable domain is AAGVIQSPRHLIKEKRETATLKCYPIPRHDTVYWYQQGPGQDPQFLISFYEKMQSDKGSIPDRFSAQQFSDYHSELNMSSLELGDSALYFCASSFVQAGDTQYFGPGTRLTVL.

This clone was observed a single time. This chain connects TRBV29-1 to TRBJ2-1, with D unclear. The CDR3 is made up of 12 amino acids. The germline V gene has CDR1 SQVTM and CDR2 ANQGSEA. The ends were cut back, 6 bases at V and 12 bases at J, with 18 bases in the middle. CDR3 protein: CSVIASRRRQFF. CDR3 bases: TGCAGCGTCATAGCTTCACGACGTCGGCAGTTCTTC.

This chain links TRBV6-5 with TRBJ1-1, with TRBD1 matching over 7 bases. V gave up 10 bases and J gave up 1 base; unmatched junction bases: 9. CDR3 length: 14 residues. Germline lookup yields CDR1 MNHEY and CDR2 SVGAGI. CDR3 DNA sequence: TGTGCCATGAGGCCGGGACAGAGGAACACTGAAGCTTTCTTT. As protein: CAMRPGQRNTEAFF.

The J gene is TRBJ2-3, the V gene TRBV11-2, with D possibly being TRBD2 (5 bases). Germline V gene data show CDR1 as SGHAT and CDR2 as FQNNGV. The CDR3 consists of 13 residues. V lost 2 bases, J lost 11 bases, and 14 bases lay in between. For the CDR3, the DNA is TGTGCCAGCAGCTTATCTGGACTGTGGGAGCAGTATTTT. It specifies CASSLSGLWEQYF.